The T cell receptor (beta chain) under discussion was sequenced for a study of blood T cells in healthy people across ages. It was with a sample-barcoded 5' primer and a J-beta primer mix that a second PCR of roughly 6 to 12 cycles was run. Tagging of each cDNA molecule was performed by a template-switch adaptor with 12 random nucleotides. TCRdb re-called the 5' RACE reads through MiXCR, storing one row per CDR3 protein. The sample has fewer than 1 million distinct CDR3 sequences, around 42% seen once. From germline, CDR1 is SGHRS and CDR2 YFSETQ. The trim removed 4 bases at V and 4 bases at J, leaving 9 bases unmatched. The CDR3 is made up of 15 amino acids. Ten milliliters of peripheral blood were drawn from each donor into EDTA-treated tubes. Each sample yielded at least 6 million isolated PBMCs. Study conclusions and caveats: Higher diversity and more naive CD4+ cells were features of long-lived donors, compared to aged donors.

Remarks on this clonotype: Its antigen is still unknown.

The material sequenced was blood. This chain connects TRBV5-1 to TRBJ1-2; 8 nucleotides agree with TRBD1. The sequence came from a man aged 55 to 69 in good health. The CDR3 DNA sequence: TGCGCCAGCAGCCCCCAGGGACAGGCAATCTATGGCTACACCTTC. It is translated as CASSPQGQAIYGYTF. Full variable domain (remainder filled in from reference TRBV5-1 and TRBJ1-2): KAGVTQTPRYLIKTRGQQVTLSCSPISGHRSVSWYQQTPGQGLQFLFEYFSETQRNKGNFPGRFSGRQFSNSRSEMNVSTLELGDSALYLCASSPQGQAIYGYTFGSGTRLTVV.